These 21 T cell receptor beta chains share one sample of origin, sequenced in a study of T cell responses to AZD1222 COVID-19 vaccine. Sequenced by immunoSEQ multiplex PCR; TCRdb stores in-frame clones only, minus some. In the table there are about 120,000 clones, approximately 90% of which are singletons. The input for sequencing was peripheral blood, taken on day 0 of AZD1222 vaccination. These receptors originate from an adult in good health.

This clone was seen a single time. The chain has TRBV7-8 and TRBJ1-4; weak D call: TRBD1 (5 bases). V was clipped by 7 bases and J by 3 bases, with 12 bases between them. From germline, CDR1 is SGHVS and CDR2 FQNEAQ. The CDR3 covers 14 residues. Here the CDR3 reads CASKPGHANEKLFF. DNA of the CDR3: TGTGCCAGCAAACCAGGGCATGCTAATGAAAAACTGTTTTTT.

The J gene is TRBJ1-6, the V gene TRBV30; D is unresolved. Germline V lookup: CDR1 GTSNPN, CDR2 SVGIG (reference sequence). The CDR3 consists of 15 residues. V was shortened by 5 bases and J by 3 bases, with 14 bases between the two germline ends. CDR3 sequence reads: CAWDVDRIYNSPLHF. In nucleotides, the CDR3 is TGTGCCTGGGACGTTGATCGGATCTATAATTCACCCCTCCACTTT.

This chain's CDR3 is CASSLDGANTEAFF. In DNA, the CDR3 is TGTGCCAGCAGCCTTGACGGTGCTAACACTGAAGCTTTCTTT. V and J are TRBV7-2 and TRBJ1-1; no clear D gene. Germline lookup yields CDR1 SGHTA and CDR2 FQGNSA. The CDR3 runs 14 residues. V lost 5 bases and J lost 2, with 12 bases in between.

The gene calls are TRBV19 and TRBJ2-2; no definite D call. CDR1 and CDR2 from the germline V gene are LNHDA and SQIVND (reference sequence). The CDR3 length is 17 residues. The V end was cut by 6 bases, the J end by 0 bases, with 17 bases between. DNA of the CDR3: TGTGCCAGTAGACCCTCCGCGGTTCTAGCGAACACCGGGGAGCTGTTTTTT. Amino acid sequence: CASRPSAVLANTGELFF. Using reference TRBV19 and TRBJ2-2 for the parts outside the CDR3, the full variable domain is DGGITQSPKYLFRKEGQNVTLSCEQNLNHDAMYWYRQDPGQGLRLIYYSQIVNDFQKGDIAEGYSVSREKKESFPLTVTSAQKNPTAFYLCASRPSAVLANTGELFFGEGSRLTVL.

This rearrangement joins TRBV3-1 (or the pseudogene TRBV3-2) to TRBJ2-7, with D perhaps matching TRBD1 (5 bases). In germline, CDR1 is LGHDT, CDR2 YNNKEL (reference sequence). The CDR3 spans 14 residues. V was trimmed by 3 bases and J by 4 bases, leaving 13 bases between them. In nucleotides, the CDR3 is TGTGCCAGCAGCCAGGAAACAGGTTGGTACGAGCAGTACTTC. Translation: CASSQETGWYEQYF.

The CDR3 spells CASSTGTSGANVLTF. DNA of the CDR3: TGTGCCAGCAGTACAGGGACCTCTGGGGCCAACGTCCTGACTTTC. V is TRBV5-6 and J is TRBJ2-6; D is possibly TRBD1 (6 bases). Germline loops: CDR1 SGHDT, CDR2 YYEEEE. The CDR3 contains 15 residues. V lost 5 bases and J lost 0, with 9 bases in between.

This rearrangement joins TRBV20-1 to TRBJ2-5; TRBD2 matches at 9 bases. Trimming at V came to 3 bases and at J to 5 bases, leaving 10 bases not matched to a gene. CDR1 and CDR2 from the germline V gene are DFQATT and SNEGSKA (reference sequence). This CDR3 has 15 residues. The DNA for the CDR3 is TGCAGTGCTAGTGTTAGCGGGAGCGAAGGGGAGACCCAGTACTTC. This sequence encodes CSASVSGSEGETQYF.

This chain links TRBV24-1 with TRBJ2-5, with D possibly matching TRBD1 (5 bases). The length of the CDR3 is 14 residues. V lost 2 bases and J lost 5, with 11 bases in between. Per germline, CDR1 KGHDR and CDR2 SFDVKD. CDR3: CATSDSTVPETQYF. CDR3 sequence (DNA): TGTGCCACCAGTGATTCGACAGTTCCGGAGACCCAGTACTTC.

The genes are TRBV15 and TRBJ2-7, with D perhaps TRBD1 or TRBD2 (5 bases each). V shed 2 bases and J shed 0 bases, with 20 bases lying between them. Germline V gene lookup returns CDR1 LNHNV and CDR2 YYDKDF (reference sequence). The length of the CDR3 is 18 residues. For the CDR3, the DNA is TGTGCCACCAGCAGATCGGTTGGTCTCCAGGGAGCCTCCTACGAGCAGTACTTC. Amino acids: CATSRSVGLQGASYEQYF.

The genes are TRBV6-1 and TRBJ1-2; D not resolved. The CDR3 is made up of 14 amino acids. The V gene lost 2 bases and the J gene lost 8 bases, with 15 bases spanning the gap. Germline V CDR1 and CDR2: MNHNS, SASEGT. CDR3 in DNA: TGTGCCAGCAGTGAAATTGGCGCCGGTCTAGGCTACACCTTC. As protein: CASSEIGAGLGYTF.

This rearrangement joins TRBV15 to TRBJ1-1; D gene uncertain. Germline CDR1 and CDR2: LNHNV and YYDKDF (reference sequence). V was trimmed by 4 bases and J by 7 bases, leaving 10 bases between them. This CDR3 has 12 amino acids. Here the CDR3 reads CATSKAINEAFF. The CDR3, as DNA: TGTGCCACCAGCAAAGCGATCAATGAAGCTTTCTTT.

This clone came up a few times. The chain combines TRBV28 with TRBJ2-3; D is perhaps TRBD2 (7 bases). The V gene lost 2 bases and the J gene lost 3 bases, with 12 bases spanning the gap. Germline CDR1 and CDR2: MDHEN and SYDVKM. The CDR3 is made up of 15 amino acids. The CDR3, as DNA: TGTGCCAGCAGTTTAGGGGGGGCTGGGACAGATACGCAGTATTTT. Translating it yields CASSLGGAGTDTQYF.

The rearrangement uses TRBV29-1 and TRBJ1-1, with TRBD1 as a possible D gene (6 bases). Germline-derived CDR1 and CDR2 are SQVTM and ANQGSEA. Trimming shortened V by 7 bases and J by 1 base, and 10 bases separated the two germline ends. This CDR3 has 12 residues. CDR3 sequence reads: CSAGTQNTEAFF. The CDR3 nucleotides read TGCAGCGCCGGGACACAGAACACTGAAGCTTTCTTT.

The chain carries TRBV28 and TRBJ1-2; D is unclear. V dropped 6 bases and J dropped 0 bases, with 8 bases sitting between them. Germline loops: CDR1 MDHEN, CDR2 SYDVKM. CDR3 length: 13 residues. This CDR3 reads CASSTGANYGYTF. CDR3 DNA: TGTGCCAGCAGCACGGGCGCTAACTATGGCTACACCTTC.

V and J are TRBV11-2 and TRBJ2-7, with 8 bases lining up with TRBD2. Germline V gene sequence: CDR1 SGHAT, CDR2 FQNNGV. This CDR3 region has 18 residues. The J segment lost 2 bases and the V segment lost 1 base, leaving 13 bases of the junction unmatched. The CDR3 here is CASSLGGEASGSPYEQYF. The CDR3 nucleotides are TGTGCCAGCAGCTTAGGGGGGGAGGCGAGCGGGAGTCCCTACGAGCAGTACTTC.

The V call is TRBV30, the J call TRBJ1-3; D not resolved. The CDR3 runs 16 residues. Deletions cut 1 base from V and 0 bases from J, with 13 bases between. CDR1 and CDR2 from the germline V gene are GTSNPN and SVGIG (reference sequence). DNA of the CDR3: TGTGCCTGGAGTGGAGATGCTTCTCACTCTGGAAACACCATATATTTT. It codes for CAWSGDASHSGNTIYF.

Regarding this clone: The junction and the germline gene differ at one end; a read error may be behind it. The chain carries TRBV6-1 and TRBJ1-1, with TRBD1 matching over 8 bases. CDR1 is MNHNS and CDR2 is SASEGT in the germline V gene. The CDR3 length is 17 residues. CDR3 nucleotides: TGTGCCAGCAGGGAAGCAACAGGGGGTTCCGTGAACACTGAAGCTTTCTTT. Translating it yields CASREATGGSVNTEAFF.

The chain carries TRBV2 and TRBJ2-1; 8 bases fit TRBD2. The junction had 16 bases not matched to a gene; V was cut back by 2 bases and J by 10 bases. The CDR3 is made up of 17 amino acids. Germline-derived CDR1 and CDR2 are SNHLY and FYNNEI. DNA of the CDR3: TGTGCCAGCAGTGAAAACCCAGCGGGGGCGTCGAGGGACGAGCAGTTCTTC. The encoded protein is CASSENPAGASRDEQFF.

The chain recombines TRBV6-2 or TRBV6-3 with TRBJ2-1; 7 bases match TRBD2. Trimming took 0 bases from V and 0 from J; bases not matched to a gene: 14. Germline loops: CDR1 MNHEY, CDR2 SVGEGT. The CDR3 has 20 amino acids. The DNA of the CDR3 is TGTGCCAGCAGTTACTCCCCGGGAGAGCGGGGAGGCAGCTCCTACAATGAGCAGTTCTTC. Protein: CASSYSPGERGGSSYNEQFF.

This chain connects TRBV28 to TRBJ1-5; D possibly corresponds to TRBD1 (6 bases). Trimming shortened V by 6 bases and J by 5 bases, and 11 bases separated the two germline ends. The germline gives CDR1 MDHEN, CDR2 SYDVKM. The CDR3 totals 13 residues. The DNA for the CDR3 is TGTGCCAGCAGCGGACAGAATGATCAGCCCCAGCATTTT. Protein sequence: CASSGQNDQPQHF.

CDR3 sequence: CASSVKGYPYEQYF. As DNA, the CDR3 is TGTGCCAGCAGCGTGAAGGGGTATCCCTACGAGCAGTACTTC. V and J are TRBV9 and TRBJ2-7; perhaps TRBD1 as D (5 bases). Trimming shortened V by 2 bases and J by 2 bases, and 11 bases separated the two germline ends. Per the germline V gene, CDR1 is SGDLS and CDR2 is YYNGEE. This CDR3 is built from 14 residues.